This T cell receptor beta chain stems from a study of T cell responses to AZD1222 COVID-19 vaccine. This clone was observed a handful of times. What it recognizes is unknown. Trimming took off 4 bases at V and 0 bases at J, with 10 bases between the two ends. Per the germline V gene, CDR1 is SGHAT and CDR2 is FQNNGV. The CDR3 is 15 residues long. Broader study findings: When two AZD1222 doses had been given, Spike-specific TCR breadth and depth rose. Dominant at 160-218 and 743-854, vaccine-associated CD4 TCRs also spanned spike. Among the donors, most were white British and more were female, and clonal diversity was possibly underestimated.

The data were produced by immunoSEQ multiplex PCR, yet TCRdb's version contains in-frame clones alone and is incomplete. The data show some 120,000 clones, with about 90% seen just once and more than 9% held by the top ten. The sample here was peripheral blood, taken on day 0 of AZD1222 vaccination. The genes are TRBV11-2 and TRBJ2-4; D may be TRBD1 (6 bases). The receptor was isolated from an adult in good health. Here the CDR3 reads CASSWAQGAKNIQYF. The CDR3 coding sequence is TGTGCCAGCAGCTGGGCACAGGGAGCCAAAAACATTCAGTACTTC.